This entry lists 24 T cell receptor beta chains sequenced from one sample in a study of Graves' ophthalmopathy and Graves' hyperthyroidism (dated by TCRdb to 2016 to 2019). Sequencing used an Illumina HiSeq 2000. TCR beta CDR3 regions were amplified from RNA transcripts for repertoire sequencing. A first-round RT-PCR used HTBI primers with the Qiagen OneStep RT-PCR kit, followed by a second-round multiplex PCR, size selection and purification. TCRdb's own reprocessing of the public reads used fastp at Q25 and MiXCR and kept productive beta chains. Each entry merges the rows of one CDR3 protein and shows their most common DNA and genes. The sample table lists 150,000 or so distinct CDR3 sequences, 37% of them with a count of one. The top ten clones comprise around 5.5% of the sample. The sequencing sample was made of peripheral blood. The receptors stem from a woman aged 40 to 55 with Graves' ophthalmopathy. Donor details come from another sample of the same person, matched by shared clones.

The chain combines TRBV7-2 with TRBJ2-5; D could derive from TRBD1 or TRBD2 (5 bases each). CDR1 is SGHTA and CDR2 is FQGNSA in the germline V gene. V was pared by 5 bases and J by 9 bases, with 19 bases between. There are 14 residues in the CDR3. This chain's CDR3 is CASSASQGRLAQYF. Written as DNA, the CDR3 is TGTGCCAGCAGCGCTAGCCAGGGCCGCTTGGCCCAGTACTTC. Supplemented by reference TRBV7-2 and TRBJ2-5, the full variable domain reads GAGVSQSPSNKVTEKGKDVELRCDPISGHTALYWYRQSLGQGLEFLIYFQGNSAPDKSGLPSDRFSAERTGGSVSTLTIQRTQQEDSAVYLCASSASQGRLAQYFGPGTRLLVL.

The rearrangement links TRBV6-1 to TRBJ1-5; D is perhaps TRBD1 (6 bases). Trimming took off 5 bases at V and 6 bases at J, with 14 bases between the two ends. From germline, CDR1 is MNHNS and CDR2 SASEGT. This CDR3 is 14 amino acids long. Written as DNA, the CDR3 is TGTGCCAGCAGTAAACAGGGTCTGGGTCAGCCCCAGCATTTT. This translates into CASSKQGLGQPQHF.

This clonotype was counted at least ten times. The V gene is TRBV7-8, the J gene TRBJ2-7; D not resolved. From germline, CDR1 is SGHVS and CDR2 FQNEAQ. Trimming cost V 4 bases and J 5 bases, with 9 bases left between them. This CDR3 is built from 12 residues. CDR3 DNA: TGTGCCAGCAGCTCCGGTGGGGACGAGCAGTACTTC. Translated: CASSSGGDEQYF. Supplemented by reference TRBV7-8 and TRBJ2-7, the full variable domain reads GAGVSQSPRYKVAKRGQDVALRCDPISGHVSLFWYQQALGQGPEFLTYFQNEAQLDKSGLPSDRFFAERPEGSVSTLKIQRTQQEDSAVYLCASSSGGDEQYFGPGTRLTVT.

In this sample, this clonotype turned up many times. CDR3 loop: CASSPPGQYYGYTF. The DNA for the CDR3 is TGTGCCAGCTCACCACCGGGCCAATACTATGGCTACACCTTC. This chain links TRBV18 with TRBJ1-2, with unresolved D. Trimming took off 0 bases at V and 3 bases at J, with 8 bases between the two ends. CDR1 is KGHSH, CDR2 LQKENI, per germline. The CDR3 totals 14 residues.

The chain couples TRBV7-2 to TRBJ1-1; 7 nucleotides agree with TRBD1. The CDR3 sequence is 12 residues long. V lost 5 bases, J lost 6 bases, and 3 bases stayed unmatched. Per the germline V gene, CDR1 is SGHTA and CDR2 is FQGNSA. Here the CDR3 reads CASSIQGAEAFF. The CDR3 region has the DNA TGTGCCAGCAGCATTCAGGGGGCTGAAGCTTTCTTT.

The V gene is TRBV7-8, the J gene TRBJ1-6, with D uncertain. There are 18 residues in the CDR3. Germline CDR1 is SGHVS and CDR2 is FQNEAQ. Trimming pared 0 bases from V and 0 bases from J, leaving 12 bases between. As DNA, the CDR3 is TGTGCCAGCAGCTTAGCGCGTCCGGGGAGCTCCTATAATTCACCCCTCCACTTT. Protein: CASSLARPGSSYNSPLHF.

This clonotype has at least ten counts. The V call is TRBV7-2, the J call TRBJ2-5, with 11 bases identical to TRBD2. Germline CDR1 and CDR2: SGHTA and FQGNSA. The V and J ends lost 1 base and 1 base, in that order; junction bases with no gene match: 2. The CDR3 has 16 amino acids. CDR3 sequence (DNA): TGTGCCAGCAGCTTAGTCGGACTAGCGGGCCAAGAGACCCAGTACTTC. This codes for CASSLVGLAGQETQYF. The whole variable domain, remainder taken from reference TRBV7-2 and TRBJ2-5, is GAGVSQSPSNKVTEKGKDVELRCDPISGHTALYWYRQSLGQGLEFLIYFQGNSAPDKSGLPSDRFSAERTGGSVSTLTIQRTQQEDSAVYLCASSLVGLAGQETQYFGPGTRLLVL.

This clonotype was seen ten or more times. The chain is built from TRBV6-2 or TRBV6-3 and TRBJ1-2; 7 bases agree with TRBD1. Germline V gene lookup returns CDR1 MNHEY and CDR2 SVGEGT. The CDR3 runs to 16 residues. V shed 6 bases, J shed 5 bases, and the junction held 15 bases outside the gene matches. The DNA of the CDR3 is TGTGCCAGCAGAAAACCCGGGACAGCCGAAACTTATGGCTACACCTTC. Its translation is CASRKPGTAETYGYTF.

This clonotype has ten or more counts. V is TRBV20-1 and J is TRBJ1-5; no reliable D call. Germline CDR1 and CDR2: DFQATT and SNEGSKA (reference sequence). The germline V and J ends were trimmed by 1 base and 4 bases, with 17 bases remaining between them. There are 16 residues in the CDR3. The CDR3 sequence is CSARGGALFFNQPQHF. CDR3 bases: TGCAGTGCTAGAGGTGGCGCGTTATTTTTTAATCAGCCCCAGCATTTT.

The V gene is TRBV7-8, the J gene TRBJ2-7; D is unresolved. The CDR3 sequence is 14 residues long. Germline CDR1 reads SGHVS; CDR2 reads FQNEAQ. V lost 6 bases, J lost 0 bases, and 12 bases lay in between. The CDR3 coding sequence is TGTGCCAGCAGTTTTTTAGCTAGCTCCTACGAGCAGTACTTC. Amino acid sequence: CASSFLASSYEQYF.

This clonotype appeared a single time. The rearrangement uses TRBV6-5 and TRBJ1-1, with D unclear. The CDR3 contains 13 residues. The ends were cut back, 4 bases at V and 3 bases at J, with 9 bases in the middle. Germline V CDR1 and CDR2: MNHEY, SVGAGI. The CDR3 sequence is CASSSDLDTEAFF. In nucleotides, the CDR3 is TGTGCCAGCAGTTCGGACCTGGACACTGAAGCTTTCTTT.

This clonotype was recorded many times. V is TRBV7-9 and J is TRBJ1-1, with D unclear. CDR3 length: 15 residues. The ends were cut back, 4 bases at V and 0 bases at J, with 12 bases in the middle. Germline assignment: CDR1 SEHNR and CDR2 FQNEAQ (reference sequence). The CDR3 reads CASSSISDMNTEAFF. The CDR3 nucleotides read TGTGCCAGCAGCTCGATTAGTGATATGAACACTGAAGCTTTCTTT.

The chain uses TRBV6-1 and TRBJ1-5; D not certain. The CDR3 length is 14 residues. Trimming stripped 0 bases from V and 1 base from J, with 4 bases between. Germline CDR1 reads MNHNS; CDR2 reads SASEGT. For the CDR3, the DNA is TGTGCCAGCAGTGAAGCGCTCAGCAATCAGCCCCAGCATTTT. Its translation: CASSEALSNQPQHF.

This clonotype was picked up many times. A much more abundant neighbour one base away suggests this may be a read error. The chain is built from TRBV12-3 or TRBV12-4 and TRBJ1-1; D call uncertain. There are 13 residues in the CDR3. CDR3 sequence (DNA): TGTGCCAGCAGCCAAGCAGTGAACGCTGAAGCTTTCTTT. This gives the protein CASSQAVNAEAFF.

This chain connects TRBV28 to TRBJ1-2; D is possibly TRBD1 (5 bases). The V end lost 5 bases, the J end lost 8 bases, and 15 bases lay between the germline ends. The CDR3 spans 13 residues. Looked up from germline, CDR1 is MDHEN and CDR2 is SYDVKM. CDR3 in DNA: TGTGCCAGCAGTCCACAGGCGACACGGGGCTACACCTTC. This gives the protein CASSPQATRGYTF.

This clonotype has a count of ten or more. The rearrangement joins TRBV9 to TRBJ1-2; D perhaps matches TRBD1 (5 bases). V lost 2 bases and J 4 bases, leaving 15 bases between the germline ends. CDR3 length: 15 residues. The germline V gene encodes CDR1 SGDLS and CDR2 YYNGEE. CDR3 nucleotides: TGTGCCAGCAGCGTGGGGGGGGGTTTGAGCTATGGCTACACCTTC. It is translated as CASSVGGGLSYGYTF.

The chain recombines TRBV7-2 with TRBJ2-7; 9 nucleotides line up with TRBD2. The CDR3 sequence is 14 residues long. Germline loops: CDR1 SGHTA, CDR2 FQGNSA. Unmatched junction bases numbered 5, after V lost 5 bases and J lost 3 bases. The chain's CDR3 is CASSLTSGLYEQYF. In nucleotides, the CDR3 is TGTGCCAGCAGCCTGACTAGCGGACTCTACGAGCAGTACTTC.

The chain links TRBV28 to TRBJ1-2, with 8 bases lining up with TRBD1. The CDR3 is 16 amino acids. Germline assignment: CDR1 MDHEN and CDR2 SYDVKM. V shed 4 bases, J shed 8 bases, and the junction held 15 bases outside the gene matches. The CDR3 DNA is TGTGCCAGCAGTTCGTCAGGGGGCGGCCCAATGACGGGCTACACCTTC. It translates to CASSSSGGGPMTGYTF.

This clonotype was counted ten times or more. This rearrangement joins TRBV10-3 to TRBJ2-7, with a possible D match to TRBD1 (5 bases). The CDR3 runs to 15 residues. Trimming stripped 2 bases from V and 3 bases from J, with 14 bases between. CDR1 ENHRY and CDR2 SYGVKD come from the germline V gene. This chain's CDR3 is CAISEGPGYNYEQYF. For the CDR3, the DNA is TGTGCCATCAGTGAGGGGCCAGGGTACAACTACGAGCAGTACTTC.

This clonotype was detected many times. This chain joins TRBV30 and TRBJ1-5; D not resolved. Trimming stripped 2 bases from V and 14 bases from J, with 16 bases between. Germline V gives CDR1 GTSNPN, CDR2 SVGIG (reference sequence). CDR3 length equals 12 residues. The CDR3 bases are TGTGCCTGGAGTATTGACCGTGGGTTTAAGCATTTT. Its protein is CAWSIDRGFKHF.

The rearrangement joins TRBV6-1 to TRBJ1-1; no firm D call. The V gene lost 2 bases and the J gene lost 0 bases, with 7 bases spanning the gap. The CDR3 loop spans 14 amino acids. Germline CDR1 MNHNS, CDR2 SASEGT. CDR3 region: CASSERPMNTEAFF. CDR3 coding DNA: TGTGCCAGCAGTGAAAGGCCCATGAACACTGAAGCTTTCTTT.

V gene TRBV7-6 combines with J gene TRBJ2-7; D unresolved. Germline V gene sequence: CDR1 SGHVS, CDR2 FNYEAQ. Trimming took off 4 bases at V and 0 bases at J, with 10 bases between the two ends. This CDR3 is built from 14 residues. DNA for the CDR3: TGTGCCAGCAGCTCCATGACTCACTCCTACGAGCAGTACTTC. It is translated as CASSSMTHSYEQYF.

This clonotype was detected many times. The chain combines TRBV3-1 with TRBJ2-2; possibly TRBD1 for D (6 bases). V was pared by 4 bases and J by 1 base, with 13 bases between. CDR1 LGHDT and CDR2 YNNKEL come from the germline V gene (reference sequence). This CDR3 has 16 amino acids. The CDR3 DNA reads TGTGCCAGCAGCCCACGGGACACCAGGAACACCGGGGAGCTGTTTTTT. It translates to CASSPRDTRNTGELFF. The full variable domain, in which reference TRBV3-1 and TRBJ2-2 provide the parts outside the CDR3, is DTAVSQTPKYLVTQMGNDKSIKCEQNLGHDTMYWYKQDSKKFLKIMFSYNNKELIINETVPNRFSPKSPDKAHLNLHINSLELGDSAVYFCASSPRDTRNTGELFFGEGSRLTVL.

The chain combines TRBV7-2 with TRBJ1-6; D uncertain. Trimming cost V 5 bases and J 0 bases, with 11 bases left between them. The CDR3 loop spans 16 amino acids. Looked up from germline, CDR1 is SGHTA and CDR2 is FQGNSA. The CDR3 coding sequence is TGTGCCAGCAGCCCCGGACGGAGCTCCTATAATTCACCCCTCCACTTT. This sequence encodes CASSPGRSSYNSPLHF.